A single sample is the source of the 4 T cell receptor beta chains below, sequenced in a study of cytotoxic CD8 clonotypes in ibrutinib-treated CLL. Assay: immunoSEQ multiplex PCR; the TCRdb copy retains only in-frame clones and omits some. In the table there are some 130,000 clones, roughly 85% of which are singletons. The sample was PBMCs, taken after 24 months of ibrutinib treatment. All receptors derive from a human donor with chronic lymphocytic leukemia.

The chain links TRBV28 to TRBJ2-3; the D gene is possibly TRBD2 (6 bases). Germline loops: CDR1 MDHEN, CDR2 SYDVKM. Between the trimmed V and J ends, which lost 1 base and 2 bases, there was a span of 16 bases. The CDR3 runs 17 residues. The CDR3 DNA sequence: TGTGCCAGCAGTTTATCGGGACGGGGAGGCTCCACAGATACGCAGTATTTT. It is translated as CASSLSGRGGSTDTQYF. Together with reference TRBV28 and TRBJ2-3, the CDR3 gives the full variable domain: DVKVTQSSRYLVKRTGEKVFLECVQDMDHENMFWYRQDPGLGLRLIYFSYDVKMKEKGDIPEGYSVSREKKERFSLILESASTNQTSMYLCASSLSGRGGSTDTQYFGPGTRLTVL.

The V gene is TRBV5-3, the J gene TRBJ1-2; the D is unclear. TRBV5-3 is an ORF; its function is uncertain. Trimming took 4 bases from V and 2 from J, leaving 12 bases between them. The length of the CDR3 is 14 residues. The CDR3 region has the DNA TGTGCCAGAAGCCCCAAGGACGGAAACTATGGCTACACCTTC. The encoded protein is CARSPKDGNYGYTF.

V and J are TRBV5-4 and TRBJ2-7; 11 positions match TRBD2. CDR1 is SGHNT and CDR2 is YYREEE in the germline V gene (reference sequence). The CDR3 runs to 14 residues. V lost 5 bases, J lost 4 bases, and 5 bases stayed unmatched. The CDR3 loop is CASRYSGGDYEQYF. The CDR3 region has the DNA TGTGCCAGCAGGTATAGCGGGGGGGATTACGAGCAGTACTTC.

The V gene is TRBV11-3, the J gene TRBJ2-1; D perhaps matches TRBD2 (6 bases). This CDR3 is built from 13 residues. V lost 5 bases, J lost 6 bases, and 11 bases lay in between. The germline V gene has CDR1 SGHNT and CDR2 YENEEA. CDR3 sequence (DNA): TGTGCCAGCAGCCCGACTAGGGGCAATGAGCAGTTCTTC. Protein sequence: CASSPTRGNEQFF. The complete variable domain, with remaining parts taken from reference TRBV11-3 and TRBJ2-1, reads EAGVVQSPRYKIIEKKQPVAFWCNPISGHNTLYWYLQNLGQGPELLIRYENEEAVDDSQLPKDRFSAERLKGVDSTLKIQPAELGDSAVYLCASSPTRGNEQFFGPGTRLTVL.